The T cell receptor beta chain under discussion was sequenced for a study of CD8 T cells in ankylosing spondylitis. Study-level results: The clones that were linked to disease were reported to be significantly enriched in matched synovial fluid samples from ankylosing spondylitis patients. Typical of ankylosing spondylitis blood, it appeared, was a TCR beta motif of about eight highly homologous variants.

A single record per CDR3 protein comes from TCRdb applying MiXCR to the 5' RACE reads. The top ten hold just over 14% of the sample, which has about 330,000 distinct CDR3 sequences, roughly 8% seen once. This clonotype has only a few counts. The antigen remains undetermined. Specimen: blood, either unsorted or a sorted T cell fraction (not recorded which). This sequence was found in a male donor with ankylosing spondylitis.

CDR3 loop: CASSQVWGGELFF. CDR3 DNA sequence: TGTGCCAGCAGCCAAGTTTGGGGCGGGGAGCTGTTTTTT. This chain links TRBV14 with TRBJ2-2; D gene unclear. Trimming cost V 1 base and J 7 bases, with 7 bases left between them. CDR3 length: 13 residues. Germline CDR1 reads SGHDN; CDR2 reads FVKESK.